The 3 T cell receptor beta chains reported below all come from one sample, sequenced in a study of blood T cells in healthy people across ages. A J-beta primer mix and a sample-barcoded 5' primer were used in a second PCR of about 6 to 12 cycles. TCRdb passed the 5' RACE reads through MiXCR, listing each CDR3 protein once. Here the sample spans some 710,000 distinct CDR3 sequences, about 20% being singletons. Sequenced material: blood. These TCRs come from a man between 65 and 79 years old in good health.

This chain joins TRBV11-2 and TRBJ2-5; D unclear. The J call could be wrong; TRBJ2-7 is a better fit for the DNA end. From germline, CDR1 is SGHAT and CDR2 FQNNGV. The CDR3 totals 15 residues. The CDR3 reads CASSLDRIYRYEQYV. CDR3 nucleotide sequence: TGTGCCAGCAGCTTAGATCGTATCTACCGCTACGAGCAGTACGTC.

The V and J genes are TRBV27 and TRBJ2-1; D is ambiguous. There are 15 residues in the CDR3. Trimming shortened V by 3 bases and J by 5 bases, and 14 bases separated the two germline ends. Germline V gene lookup returns CDR1 MNHEY and CDR2 SMNVEV (reference sequence). CDR3 amino acids: CASSFSAAEHNEQFF. In DNA form, the CDR3 reads TGTGCCAGCAGTTTCTCTGCCGCGGAGCACAATGAGCAGTTCTTC.

The DNA of the CDR3 is TGTGCCAGCAGCCCGGCTAGCGGGGGGAGCACAGATACGCAGTATTTT. Translation: CASSPASGGSTDTQYF. The rearrangement links TRBV7-7 to TRBJ2-3; 11 bases are a match to TRBD2. Looked up from germline, CDR1 is SSHAT and CDR2 is FNYEAQ (reference sequence). J was trimmed by 0 bases and V by 5 bases; bases with no gene match: 4. The CDR3 is made up of 16 amino acids.